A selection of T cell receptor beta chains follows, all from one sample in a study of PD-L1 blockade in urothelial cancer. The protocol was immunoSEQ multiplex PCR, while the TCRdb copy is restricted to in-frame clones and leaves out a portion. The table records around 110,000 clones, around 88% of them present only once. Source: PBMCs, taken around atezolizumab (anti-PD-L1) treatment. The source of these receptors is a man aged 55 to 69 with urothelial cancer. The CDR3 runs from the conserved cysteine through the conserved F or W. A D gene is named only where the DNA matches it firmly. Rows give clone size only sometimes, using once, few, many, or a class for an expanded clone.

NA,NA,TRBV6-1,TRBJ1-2,CASSEIWDYCF
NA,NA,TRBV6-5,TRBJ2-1,CASSFTGPRSYNEQFF
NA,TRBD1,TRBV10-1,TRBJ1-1,CASRPTGLDTEAFF
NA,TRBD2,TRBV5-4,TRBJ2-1,CASSLQGLDEQFF
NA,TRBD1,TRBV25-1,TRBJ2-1,CASSEWQGAGYNEQFF
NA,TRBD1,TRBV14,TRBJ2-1,CASSQDIGQGYNEQFF
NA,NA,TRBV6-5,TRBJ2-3,CASSYAPGDTQYF
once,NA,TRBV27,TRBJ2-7,CASSLFPQGSSYEQYF
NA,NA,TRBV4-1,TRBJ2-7,CASSRTGISYEQYF
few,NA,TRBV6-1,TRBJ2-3,CASSERATPRTGNTQYF
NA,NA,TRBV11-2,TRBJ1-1,CASSLVRNTEAFF
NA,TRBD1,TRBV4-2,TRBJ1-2,CASSPGQGYGYTF
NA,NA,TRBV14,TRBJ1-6,CASSLEIYNSPLHF
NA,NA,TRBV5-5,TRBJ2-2,CASSLGAPQTGELFF
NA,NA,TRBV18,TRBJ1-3,CASSSGTGRLSGNTIYF
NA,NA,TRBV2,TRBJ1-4,CASSENRQPATNEKLFF
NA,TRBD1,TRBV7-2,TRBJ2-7,CASSLDGTGTYEQYF
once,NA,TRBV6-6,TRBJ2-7,CASGTYSYEQYF
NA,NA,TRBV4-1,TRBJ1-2,CASSQDLGRVLYGYTF
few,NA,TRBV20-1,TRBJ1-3,CSYGNTIYF
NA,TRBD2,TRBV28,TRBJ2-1,CASSLGTSGTNEQFF
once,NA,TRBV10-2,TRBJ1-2,CASSEQVGGYTF
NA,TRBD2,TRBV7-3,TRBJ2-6,CASSSLAGAAGANVLTF
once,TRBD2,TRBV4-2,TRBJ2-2,CASSQDPEAGGPTGELFF
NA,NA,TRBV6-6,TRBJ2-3,CASRNPTRPPTDTQYF
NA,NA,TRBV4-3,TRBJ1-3,CASSQGRGSGNTIYF
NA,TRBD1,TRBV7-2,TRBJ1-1,CASSQQGATEAFF
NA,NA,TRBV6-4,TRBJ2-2,CASSGASTGELFF
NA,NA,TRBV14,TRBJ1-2,CASSQDAGAEAGYTF
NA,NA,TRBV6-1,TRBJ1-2,CASSEVGSFVGYTF
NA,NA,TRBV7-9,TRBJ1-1,CASTFRGGLNTEAFF
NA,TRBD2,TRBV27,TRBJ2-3,CASSFSSGGFSTDTQYF
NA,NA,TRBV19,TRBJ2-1,CASTIGGLYNEQFF
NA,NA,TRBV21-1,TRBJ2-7,CASSKWASLAGVPTYEQYF
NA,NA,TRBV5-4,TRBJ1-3,CASSLAGAGNTIYF
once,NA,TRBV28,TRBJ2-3,CASTGGGADTQYF
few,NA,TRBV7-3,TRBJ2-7,CASSGPGGEQYF